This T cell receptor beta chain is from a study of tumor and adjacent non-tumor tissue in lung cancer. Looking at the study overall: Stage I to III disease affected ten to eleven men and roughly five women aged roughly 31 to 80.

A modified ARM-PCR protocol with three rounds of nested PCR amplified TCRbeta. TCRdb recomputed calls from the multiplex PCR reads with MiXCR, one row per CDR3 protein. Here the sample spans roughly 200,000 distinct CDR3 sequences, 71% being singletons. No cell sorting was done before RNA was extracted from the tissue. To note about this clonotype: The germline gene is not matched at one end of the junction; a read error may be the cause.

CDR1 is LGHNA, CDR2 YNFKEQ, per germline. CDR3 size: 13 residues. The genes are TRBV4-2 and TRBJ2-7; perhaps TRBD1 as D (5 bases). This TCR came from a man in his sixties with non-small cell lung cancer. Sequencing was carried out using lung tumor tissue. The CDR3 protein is CASNQGKSYEQYF. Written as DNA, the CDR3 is TGTGCCAGCAACCAGGGCAAATCCTACGAACAGTACTTC.